The rows below give T cell receptor beta chains drawn from one sample of a study of graft-versus-host responses after intestinal transplantation. Libraries were prepared by immunoSEQ multiplex PCR; TCRdb keeps only in-frame clonotypes and omits some of them. The sample lists roughly 36,000 clones; about four fifths were seen once. Here the sequenced sample was PBMCs, taken less than 1,400 days after transplant. The receptors here all came from a human patient who received an intestinal transplant, so some T cells may come from the graft donor. The CDR3 runs from the conserved cysteine through the conserved F or W. Fields, in order: clone size, J gene, V gene, CDR3 protein. Some rows have no size entry. The others give once, few or many, or a class for an expanded clone.

clone_size: few; j_call: TRBJ1-1; v_call: TRBV6-1; cdr3_aa: CASSRGGRGNTEAFF
clone_size: -; j_call: TRBJ2-7; v_call: TRBV5-1; cdr3_aa: CASSLDGSYEQYF
clone_size: -; j_call: TRBJ1-4; v_call: TRBV2; cdr3_aa: CASSGQGNEKLFF
clone_size: -; j_call: TRBJ2-2; v_call: TRBV9; cdr3_aa: CASSVEQVNGELFF
clone_size: -; j_call: TRBJ1-1; v_call: TRBV6-1; cdr3_aa: CASSEEGRGNTEAFF
clone_size: -; j_call: TRBJ2-3; v_call: TRBV5-1; cdr3_aa: CASSSGLARTDTQYF
clone_size: few; j_call: TRBJ2-6; v_call: TRBV6-1; cdr3_aa: CASSGGGSGANVLTF
clone_size: once; j_call: TRBJ1-5; v_call: TRBV28; cdr3_aa: CASSPSGSSNQPQHF
clone_size: -; j_call: TRBJ2-7; v_call: TRBV28; cdr3_aa: CASSQGARQYF
clone_size: -; j_call: TRBJ2-7; v_call: TRBV2; cdr3_aa: CASRPWGAREQYF
clone_size: -; j_call: TRBJ1-1; v_call: TRBV11-2; cdr3_aa: CASRGLDRVNTEAFF
clone_size: -; j_call: TRBJ2-3; v_call: TRBV5-4; cdr3_aa: CASSRAGGVTDTQYF
clone_size: -; j_call: TRBJ2-1; v_call: TRBV19; cdr3_aa: CASSISSGGGSPYNEQFF
clone_size: -; j_call: TRBJ1-2; v_call: TRBV6-5; cdr3_aa: CASSEKYGYTF
clone_size: -; j_call: TRBJ1-6; v_call: TRBV10-3; cdr3_aa: CAISAGVRSYNSPLHF
clone_size: -; j_call: TRBJ1-1; v_call: TRBV5-1; cdr3_aa: CASSPGGTEAFF
clone_size: -; j_call: TRBJ1-5; v_call: TRBV10-3; cdr3_aa: CAIRDREGQPQHF
clone_size: -; j_call: TRBJ2-1; v_call: TRBV5-4; cdr3_aa: CASTTQGGTYNEQFF
clone_size: -; j_call: TRBJ2-1; v_call: TRBV16; cdr3_aa: CASTRGSSYNEQFF
clone_size: few; j_call: TRBJ2-1; v_call: TRBV6-1; cdr3_aa: CASSVGQGLGNEQFF
clone_size: -; j_call: TRBJ2-3; v_call: TRBV5-1; cdr3_aa: CASSLGIRGSGYTDTQYF
clone_size: -; j_call: TRBJ2-3; v_call: TRBV27; cdr3_aa: CASSLNFGTSGMLGTQYF
clone_size: -; j_call: TRBJ2-1; v_call: TRBV28; cdr3_aa: CASLWDRTLYNEQFF
clone_size: -; j_call: TRBJ1-1; v_call: TRBV6-1; cdr3_aa: CASSEGSVEAFF
clone_size: -; j_call: TRBJ2-5; v_call: TRBV7-2; cdr3_aa: CASSYLAGLQETQYF
clone_size: -; j_call: TRBJ2-7; v_call: TRBV4-1; cdr3_aa: CASSPETGVSYEQYF
clone_size: -; j_call: TRBJ2-7; v_call: TRBV2; cdr3_aa: CASSAPGGLSTYEQYF
clone_size: -; j_call: TRBJ2-7; v_call: TRBV19; cdr3_aa: CASSIGRAYEQYF
clone_size: -; j_call: TRBJ1-1; v_call: TRBV6-5; cdr3_aa: CASSERRFTEAFF
clone_size: once; j_call: TRBJ1-4; v_call: TRBV5-6; cdr3_aa: CASSPGWGRGEEKLFF
clone_size: -; j_call: TRBJ2-7; v_call: TRBV5-4; cdr3_aa: CASSLSGRALFGEQYF
clone_size: -; j_call: TRBJ1-5; v_call: TRBV2; cdr3_aa: CASSEGQGDQPQHF
clone_size: once; j_call: TRBJ2-1; v_call: TRBV7-3; cdr3_aa: CASSSKTGQGYEQFF
clone_size: -; j_call: TRBJ2-1; v_call: TRBV7-6; cdr3_aa: CASSLAGQQFF
clone_size: -; j_call: TRBJ1-1; v_call: TRBV6-1; cdr3_aa: CASSAWRVDVTEAFF
clone_size: -; j_call: TRBJ2-7; v_call: TRBV29-1; cdr3_aa: CSVENGYEQYF
clone_size: once; j_call: TRBJ1-5; v_call: TRBV30; cdr3_aa: CAWSAGNNQPQHF
clone_size: -; j_call: TRBJ1-2; v_call: TRBV11-3; cdr3_aa: CASSLVTNQGQVSGYTF
clone_size: -; j_call: TRBJ1-1; v_call: TRBV6-1; cdr3_aa: CASSERAGSGGTEAFF
clone_size: few; j_call: TRBJ2-1; v_call: TRBV28; cdr3_aa: CASSSTGPSNEQFF
clone_size: -; j_call: TRBJ2-5; v_call: TRBV6-5; cdr3_aa: CASSYGVLETQYF
clone_size: -; j_call: TRBJ1-4; v_call: TRBV7-9; cdr3_aa: CASSLNQATNEKLFF
clone_size: -; j_call: TRBJ2-4; v_call: TRBV18; cdr3_aa: CASSLLFRGVGKNIQYF
clone_size: -; j_call: TRBJ2-3; v_call: TRBV29-1; cdr3_aa: CSVEDGASGSGDTQYF
clone_size: -; j_call: TRBJ1-2; v_call: TRBV29-1; cdr3_aa: CSVAGQYHYGYTF
clone_size: -; j_call: TRBJ1-1; v_call: TRBV10-3; cdr3_aa: CAIRGQGANTEAFF
clone_size: -; j_call: TRBJ2-5; v_call: TRBV30; cdr3_aa: CAWSAQGGETQYF
clone_size: -; j_call: TRBJ2-5; v_call: TRBV6-1; cdr3_aa: CASSAQMQETQYF
clone_size: few; j_call: TRBJ1-2; v_call: TRBV5-4; cdr3_aa: CASSLGRGSIDNYGYTF
clone_size: -; j_call: TRBJ2-1; v_call: TRBV4-1; cdr3_aa: CASSRPGGTYNEQFF
clone_size: -; j_call: TRBJ1-3; v_call: TRBV5-1; cdr3_aa: CASSPTGVSGNTIYF
clone_size: -; j_call: TRBJ2-1; v_call: TRBV19; cdr3_aa: CASSIRRGGMNEQFF
clone_size: once; j_call: TRBJ2-7; v_call: TRBV5-1; cdr3_aa: CASSFDGYEQYF
clone_size: -; j_call: TRBJ2-7; v_call: TRBV4-1; cdr3_aa: CASSLRDRASYEQYF
clone_size: medium-sized; j_call: TRBJ2-7; v_call: TRBV19; cdr3_aa: CASSILQGKSYEQYF
clone_size: -; j_call: TRBJ2-5; v_call: TRBV2; cdr3_aa: CASTSYHQETQYF
clone_size: -; j_call: TRBJ2-7; v_call: TRBV28; cdr3_aa: CASSFGDYEQYF
clone_size: -; j_call: TRBJ2-7; v_call: TRBV7-9; cdr3_aa: CASSLVGRDEQYF
clone_size: once; j_call: TRBJ2-5; v_call: TRBV9; cdr3_aa: CASSVEDSGQTQYF
clone_size: -; j_call: TRBJ2-7; v_call: TRBV11-2; cdr3_aa: CASSLAGLAGERQYF